The 10 T cell receptor beta chains listed next were all sequenced from one sample in a study of STAT5B mutations in CD4+ large granular lymphocyte leukemia. Method: immunoSEQ multiplex PCR; TCRdb's copy keeps in-frame clones and lacks some. This table has tens of thousands of clones, approximately 75% appearing once. What was sequenced was CD4+ T cells from blood buffy coats. Receptors were obtained from a human donor in good health.

The genes are TRBV2 and TRBJ2-7, with a tentative D call TRBD1 (5 bases). Trimming left V 2 bases short and J 2 bases short, with 10 bases between. Germline V gene data show CDR1 as SNHLY and CDR2 as FYNNEI. The CDR3 is 14 amino acids. CDR3 region: CASSEPDSAYEQYF. The CDR3 nucleotides read TGTGCCAGCAGTGAACCAGACAGTGCCTACGAGCAGTACTTC. The entire variable domain, with the rest obtained from reference TRBV2 and TRBJ2-7, is as follows: EPEVTQTPSHQVTQMGQEVILRCVPISNHLYFYWYRQILGQKVEFLVSFYNNEISEKSEIFDDQFSVERPDGSNFTLKIRSTKLEDSAMYFCASSEPDSAYEQYFGPGTRLTVT.

This chain joins TRBV19 and TRBJ1-1; no clear D. Germline lookup yields CDR1 LNHDA and CDR2 SQIVND (reference sequence). The CDR3 is 13 residues long. The V end was cut by 4 bases, the J end by 2 bases, with 8 bases between. The CDR3 DNA is TGTGCCAGTAGTAAGTACGTTAACACTGAAGCTTTCTTT. It yields the protein CASSKYVNTEAFF.

The V gene is TRBV5-4, the J gene TRBJ1-1; the D is unclear. Germline V lookup: CDR1 SGHNT, CDR2 YYREEE (reference sequence). This CDR3 is 13 amino acids long. V lost 4 bases and J 1 base, leaving 8 bases between the germline ends. CDR3 bases: TGTGCCAGCAGCCGCACGGGGAACACTGAAGCTTTCTTT. Encoded protein: CASSRTGNTEAFF. Looking up the rest from reference TRBV5-4 and TRBJ1-1 gives the full variable domain: ETGVTQSPTHLIKTRGQQVTLRCSSQSGHNTVSWYQQALGQGPQFIFQYYREEENGRGNFPPRFSGLQFPNYSSELNVNALELDDSALYLCASSRTGNTEAFFGQGTRLTVV.

J is TRBJ2-7 and V is TRBV28, with 9 bases lining up with TRBD2. The length of the CDR3 is 16 residues. Losses at the gene ends were 7 bases for V and 2 bases for J; bases not matched to a gene: 12. Germline V gene sequence: CDR1 MDHEN, CDR2 SYDVKM. CDR3 DNA: TGTGCCAGCACCTCCTTCAAGACTAGCGGAGCCTACGAGCAGTACTTC. Its protein is CASTSFKTSGAYEQYF.

This sequence joins TRBV10-2 and TRBJ1-1, with 8 bases aligning to TRBD1. This CDR3 contains 13 residues. J gave up 4 bases and V 6 bases, and 4 bases lay outside the gene matches. Looked up from germline, CDR1 is WSHSY and CDR2 is SAAADI. Written as DNA, the CDR3 is TGCGCCAGCAGCAACAGGGGGGTCACTGAAGCTTTCTTT. Amino acid sequence: CASSNRGVTEAFF.

The chain uses TRBV5-1 and TRBJ2-5; TRBD2 matches 9 bases. The germline CDR1 and CDR2 sequences are SGHRS and YFSETQ. The CDR3 spans 15 residues. The V segment lost 4 bases and the J segment 2 bases; nucleotides outside the gene matches: 6. This CDR3 is CASSRSTSGQETQYF. CDR3 nucleotide sequence: TGCGCCAGCAGCCGCTCGACTAGCGGTCAAGAGACCCAGTACTTC.

This clone has just a few counts. The gene calls are TRBV7-6 and TRBJ2-7, with TRBD2 as a possible D gene (6 bases). Germline V gene data show CDR1 as SGHVS and CDR2 as FNYEAQ. V gave up 3 bases and J gave up 5 bases, with 14 bases separating them. The CDR3 extends over 14 amino acids. The DNA for the CDR3 is TGTGCCAGCAGCTTTTCGTTCGGGGGTGACGAGCAGTACTTC. Translating gives CASSFSFGGDEQYF.

The sample holds one count of this clone. The V and J genes are TRBV28 and TRBJ2-2, with D tentatively TRBD1 (6 bases). V shed 10 bases and J shed 2 bases, with 11 bases lying between them. Germline values: CDR1 MDHEN, CDR2 SYDVKM. This CDR3 has 13 amino acids. CDR3: CAITGHNTGELFF. The CDR3 region has the DNA TGTGCCATAACGGGACATAACACCGGGGAGCTGTTTTTT.

The V and J genes are TRBV7-8 and TRBJ2-7; 9 positions agree with TRBD1. The CDR3 totals 15 residues. Trimming cost V 1 base and J 2 bases; bases outside gene matches: 3. Germline CDR1 and CDR2: SGHVS and FQNEAQ. The CDR3 here is CASSLGWDRAYEQYF. CDR3 in DNA: TGTGCCAGCAGCTTAGGGTGGGACAGGGCCTACGAGCAGTACTTC.

This chain joins TRBV9 and TRBJ2-1; D is uncertain. This CDR3 spans 13 amino acids. CDR1 and CDR2 from the germline V gene are SGDLS and YYNGEE. Trimming left V 4 bases short and J 9 bases short, with 14 bases between. The CDR3 coding sequence is TGTGCCAGCAGCTCGCAATCAAGCACTGAGCAGTTCTTC. Protein: CASSSQSSTEQFF. Supplemented by reference TRBV9 and TRBJ2-1, the full variable domain reads DSGVTQTPKHLITATGQRVTLRCSPRSGDLSVYWYQQSLDQGLQFLIQYYNGEERAKGNILERFSAQQFPDLHSELNLSSLELGDSALYFCASSSQSSTEQFFGPGTRLTVL.